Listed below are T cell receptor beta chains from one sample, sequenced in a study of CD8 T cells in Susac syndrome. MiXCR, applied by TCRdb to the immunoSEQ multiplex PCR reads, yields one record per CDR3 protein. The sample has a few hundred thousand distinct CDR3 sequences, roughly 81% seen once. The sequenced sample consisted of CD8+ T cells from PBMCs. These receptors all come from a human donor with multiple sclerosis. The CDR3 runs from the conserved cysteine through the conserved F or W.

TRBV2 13 CASRSTVGYGYTF
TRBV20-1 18 CSARGWTGPGATNEKLFF
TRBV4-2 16 CASSQASASGSDEQFF
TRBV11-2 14 CASSLWRDTGELFF
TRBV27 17 CASTWASASSGRATQYF
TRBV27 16 CASSLLGTSAGGTQYF
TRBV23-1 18 CASSQSPGQGQGADTQYF
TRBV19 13 CASSIPPGAEAFF
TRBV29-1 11 CSAPGTSEAFF
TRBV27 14 CASSFSQGNQPQHF
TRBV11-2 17 CASSLDPSTGNTDTQYF
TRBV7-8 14 CASMPESSYNEQFF
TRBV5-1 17 CASSLTGLPKNTGELFF
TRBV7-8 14 CASRSGLDNYGYTF
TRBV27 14 CASSSPGGFYGYTF
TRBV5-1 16 CASSLEIGQLQETQYF
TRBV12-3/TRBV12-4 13 CASSHGGLHEQYF
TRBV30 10 CAFRGFGYTF
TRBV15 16 CATSRTLAGERDEQYF
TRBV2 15 CASSDGGGGTDTQYF
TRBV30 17 CAWSVQADRGLNTEAFF
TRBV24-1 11 CATSDTGTAFF
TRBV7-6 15 CASSLGSGRDYEQYF
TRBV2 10 CASRAVGYTF
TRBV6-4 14 CASSPGLDHHEQYF
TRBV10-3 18 CAISEPEDGSGTSYEQYF
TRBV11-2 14 CASSQYRGDEKLFF
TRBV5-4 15 CASSLASGLYNEQFF
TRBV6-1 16 CASRAGTSGRGGEQFF
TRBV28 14 CASSTPLNTGELFF
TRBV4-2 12 CASSQDRDEQFF
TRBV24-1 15 CATSDFVGHGDTQYF
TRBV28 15 CASSLLPRQGDGYTF
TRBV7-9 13 CASSLDQGSEQYF
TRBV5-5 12 CASSLGRRTQYF
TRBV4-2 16 CASSQGVAVRPGELFF
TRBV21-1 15 CASSKSRDPNYGYTF
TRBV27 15 CASTPLAGAYNEQFF
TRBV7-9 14 CASIGLAGVGELFF
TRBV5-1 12 CASSLVPYGYTF
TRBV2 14 CASTGTLAGYGYTF
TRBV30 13 CAWSVGRAYEQYF
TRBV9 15 CASSPDRPATDTQYF
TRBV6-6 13 CASKGQRYDTQYF
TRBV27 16 CASSPWSGTTYNEQFF
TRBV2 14 CASSGGQGNYEQYF
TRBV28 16 CASSPRQTGVDQPQHF
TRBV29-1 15 CSVLRQGPVLYEQYF
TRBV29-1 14 CSVAGLRETDTQYF
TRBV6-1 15 CASSEVAALSGELFF
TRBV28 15 CASTMTSGYSYEQYF
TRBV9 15 CASSVGGSSNEKLFF
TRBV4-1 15 CASSQASGRYYEQYF